In this sample, the clone carrying this T cell receptor beta chain turned up many times. This sample stems from a study of T cells in Graves' hyperthyroidism and ophthalmopathy. Researchers took RNA transcripts and amplified the TCR beta CDR3 regions from them. The HTBI primer set was used in a first-round RT-PCR of the TCR CDR3. One entry per CDR3 protein, called by TCRdb with MiXCR from the multiplex PCR reads. The sample shows hundreds of thousands of distinct CDR3 sequences, 15% to 20% of them seen only once. Trimming took 4 bases from V and 5 from J, leaving 12 bases between them. Germline CDR1 and CDR2: KGHSH and LQKENI. The CDR3 runs 14 residues.

This clonotype originated in a young woman with Graves' ophthalmopathy. The chain has TRBV18 and TRBJ2-4; TRBD2 might be the D (5 bases). Sequencing input: blood. The CDR3 region is CASSRRGPENIQYF. The CDR3, as DNA: TGTGCCAGCTCACGTCGGGGTCCGGAAAACATTCAGTACTTC.